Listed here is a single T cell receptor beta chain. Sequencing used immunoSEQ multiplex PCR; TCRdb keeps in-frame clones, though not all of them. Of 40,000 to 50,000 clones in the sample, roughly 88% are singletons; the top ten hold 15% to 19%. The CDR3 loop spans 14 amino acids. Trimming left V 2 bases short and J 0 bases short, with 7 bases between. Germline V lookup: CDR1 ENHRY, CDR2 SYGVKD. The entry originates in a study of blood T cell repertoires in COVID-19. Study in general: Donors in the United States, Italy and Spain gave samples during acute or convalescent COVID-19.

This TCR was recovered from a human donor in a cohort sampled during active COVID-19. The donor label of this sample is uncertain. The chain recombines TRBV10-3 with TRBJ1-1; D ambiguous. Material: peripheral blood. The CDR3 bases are TGTGCCATCAGTGAGCTCAACATGAACACTGAAGCTTTCTTT. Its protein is CAISELNMNTEAFF.